This T cell receptor (beta chain) was documented in a study of shared T cell receptors in the human thymus. Here immunoSEQ multiplex PCR was the method, and the copy in TCRdb shows in-frame clones only, minus some. This table holds about 610,000 clones, more than 75% found once. This CDR3 spans 17 amino acids. CDR1 and CDR2 from the germline V gene are MNHEY and SMNVEV (reference sequence). The V and J ends lost 5 bases and 5 bases, in that order; junction bases with no gene match: 10. The data also belong to a second study, concerning human thymus T cells. That publication notes: The sample donors, healthy Finnish infants, were having corrective surgery for congenital heart defects. Thymic samples were excised during corrective heart operations. Thymic and blood repertoires appeared to display a bias in their usage of V and J genes. Highly overlapping thymic repertoires among unrelated individuals were reported in related research.

The TCR was taken from a boy younger than two with a congenital heart defect. V gene TRBV27 combines with J gene TRBJ2-2; TRBD2 aligns across 11 bases. The sample comprised thymocytes. The CDR3 region is CASSPRLPSGRTGELFF. DNA of the CDR3: TGTGCCAGCAGTCCCCGTTTGCCTAGCGGGAGGACCGGGGAGCTGTTTTTT.